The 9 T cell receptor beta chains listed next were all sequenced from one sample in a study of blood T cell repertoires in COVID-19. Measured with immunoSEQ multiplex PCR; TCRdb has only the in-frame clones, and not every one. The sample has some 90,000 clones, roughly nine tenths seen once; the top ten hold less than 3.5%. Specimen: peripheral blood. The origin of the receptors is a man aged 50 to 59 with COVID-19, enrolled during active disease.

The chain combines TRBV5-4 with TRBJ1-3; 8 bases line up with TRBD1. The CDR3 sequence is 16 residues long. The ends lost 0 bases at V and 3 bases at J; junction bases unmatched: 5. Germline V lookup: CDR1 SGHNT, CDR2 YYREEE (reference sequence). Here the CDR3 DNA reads TGTGCCAGCAGCTTGGGAGGACAGGGTTATGGAAACACCATATATTTT. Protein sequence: CASSLGGQGYGNTIYF.

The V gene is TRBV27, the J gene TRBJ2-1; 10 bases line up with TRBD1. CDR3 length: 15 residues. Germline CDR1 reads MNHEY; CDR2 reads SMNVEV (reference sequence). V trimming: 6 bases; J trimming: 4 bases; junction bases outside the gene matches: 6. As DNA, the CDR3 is TGTGCCAGCAGGGAAGGGACAGGGGAATACAATGAGCAGTTCTTC. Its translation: CASREGTGEYNEQFF.

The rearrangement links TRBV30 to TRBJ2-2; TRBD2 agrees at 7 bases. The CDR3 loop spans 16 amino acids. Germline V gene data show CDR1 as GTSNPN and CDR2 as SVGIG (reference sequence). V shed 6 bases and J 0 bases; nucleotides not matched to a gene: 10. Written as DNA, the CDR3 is TGTGCCTGTTCCCCCACTAGCGCTTCGAACACCGGGGAGCTGTTTTTT. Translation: CACSPTSASNTGELFF.

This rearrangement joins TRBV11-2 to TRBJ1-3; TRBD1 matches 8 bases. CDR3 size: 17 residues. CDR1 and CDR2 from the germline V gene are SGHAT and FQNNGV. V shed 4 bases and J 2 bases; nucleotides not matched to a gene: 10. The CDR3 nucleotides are TGTGCCAGCAGCTCTACTACATGGACAGGGACTGGAAACACCATATATTTT. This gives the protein CASSSTTWTGTGNTIYF. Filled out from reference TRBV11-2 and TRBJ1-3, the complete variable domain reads EAGVAQSPRYKIIEKRQSVAFWCNPISGHATLYWYQQILGQGPKLLIQFQNNGVVDDSQLPKDRFSAERLKGVDSTLKIQPAKLEDSAVYLCASSSTTWTGTGNTIYFGEGSWLTVV.

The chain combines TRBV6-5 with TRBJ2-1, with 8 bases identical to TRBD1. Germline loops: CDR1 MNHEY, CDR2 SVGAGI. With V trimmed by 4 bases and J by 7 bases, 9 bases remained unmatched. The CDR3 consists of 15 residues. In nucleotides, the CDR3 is TGTGCCAGCAGTTCTACGGGACAGGTATTGAATGAGCAGTTCTTC. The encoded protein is CASSSTGQVLNEQFF.

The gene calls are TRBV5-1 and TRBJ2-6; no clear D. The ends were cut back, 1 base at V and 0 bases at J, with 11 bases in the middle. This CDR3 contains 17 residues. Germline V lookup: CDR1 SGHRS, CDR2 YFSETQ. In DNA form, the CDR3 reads TGCGCCAGCAGCTTGTACAGTCCCGGCTCTGGGGCCAACGTCCTGACTTTC. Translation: CASSLYSPGSGANVLTF.

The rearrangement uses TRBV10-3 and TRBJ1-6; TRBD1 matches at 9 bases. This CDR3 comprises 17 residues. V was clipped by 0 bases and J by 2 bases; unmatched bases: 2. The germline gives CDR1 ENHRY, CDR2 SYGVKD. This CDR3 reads CAISESGQGTYNSPLHF. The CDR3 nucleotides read TGTGCCATCAGTGAGTCGGGACAGGGCACCTATAATTCACCCCTCCACTTT.

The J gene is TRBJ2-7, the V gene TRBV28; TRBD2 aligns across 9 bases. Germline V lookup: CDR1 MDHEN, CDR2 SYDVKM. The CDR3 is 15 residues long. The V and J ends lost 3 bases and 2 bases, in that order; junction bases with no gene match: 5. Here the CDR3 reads CASSFGLAGTYEQYF. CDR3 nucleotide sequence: TGTGCCAGCAGTTTCGGCCTAGCGGGGACCTACGAGCAGTACTTC.

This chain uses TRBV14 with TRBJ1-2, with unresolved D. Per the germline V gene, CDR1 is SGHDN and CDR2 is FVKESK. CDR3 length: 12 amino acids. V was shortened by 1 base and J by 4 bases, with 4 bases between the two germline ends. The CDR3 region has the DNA TGTGCCAGCAGCCAAGCAGGCTATGGCTACACCTTC. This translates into CASSQAGYGYTF.